The 31 T cell receptor beta chains below all came from one sample that was sequenced in a study of memory CD4+ T cells and cytomegalovirus serostatus. Sequenced by immunoSEQ multiplex PCR; TCRdb stores in-frame clones only, minus some. The table has 85,000 to 100,000 clones, 80% seen once. Single viable CD3+CD4+CD8-CD45RO+ cells were sorted as the memory CD4+ T cells. Sequencing was carried out using memory CD4+ T cells from blood. The source of these receptors is an adult in good health and CMV-seropositive.

This clone came up a few times. V is TRBV10-1 and J is TRBJ1-1; D not certain. The CDR3 is 13 residues long. In germline, CDR1 is WNHNN, CDR2 SYGVQD (reference sequence). Trimming took 3 bases from V and 0 from J, leaving 5 bases between them. In DNA form, the CDR3 reads TGCGCCAGCAGTGAAGCCTTGAACACTGAAGCTTTCTTT. Its protein is CASSEALNTEAFF.

A note on this clone: Other nucleotide sequences in the sample specify the same CDR3. The rearrangement links TRBV5-1 to TRBJ2-7; no firm D call. The V gene lost 0 bases and the J gene lost 3 bases, with 1 base spanning the gap. The length of the CDR3 is 11 residues. Germline lookup yields CDR1 SGHRS and CDR2 YFSETQ. The DNA of the CDR3 is TGCGCCAGCAGCTTGGGCTACGAGCAGTACTTC. Its protein is CASSLGYEQYF.

The CDR3 is CASSHGRANRDTQYF. In DNA form, the CDR3 reads TGTGCCAGCAGCCACGGGAGGGCCAACCGGGATACGCAGTATTTT. This chain uses TRBV6-6 with TRBJ2-3; 8 nucleotides align to TRBD2. With 6 bases clipped from V and 6 bases from J, the junction kept 11 bases outside the gene matches. CDR3 length equals 15 residues. Germline loops: CDR1 MNHNY, CDR2 SVGAGI (reference sequence).

The chain employs TRBV11-2 and TRBJ2-1; D is unresolved. The CDR3 has 12 amino acids. V was trimmed by 0 bases and J by 8 bases, leaving 5 bases between them. Germline values: CDR1 SGHAT, CDR2 FQNNGV. As DNA, the CDR3 is TGTGCCAGCAGCTTAGATACCGATGAGCAGTTCTTC. This gives the protein CASSLDTDEQFF.

This chain joins TRBV28 and TRBJ2-1, with TRBD1 identical over 11 bases. J lost 2 bases, V lost 6 bases, and 6 bases had no gene match. Germline CDR1 MDHEN, CDR2 SYDVKM. This CDR3 has 16 amino acids. CDR3 region: CASRPPGQGAYNEQFF. The CDR3, as DNA: TGTGCCAGCAGACCTCCGGGACAGGGGGCCTACAATGAGCAGTTCTTC.

This chain joins TRBV10-3 and TRBJ1-1; possibly TRBD1 for D (5 bases). V lost 7 bases to trimming and J lost 0 bases, with 12 bases between them. This CDR3 contains 14 residues. The germline gives CDR1 ENHRY, CDR2 SYGVKD. Written as DNA, the CDR3 is TGTGCCATCACCTCAGGGTGGATGAACACTGAAGCTTTCTTT. Its translation: CAITSGWMNTEAFF.

The chain combines TRBV9 with TRBJ2-3, with no clear D. CDR1 is SGDLS, CDR2 YYNGEE, per germline. CDR3 length: 16 residues. Deletions cut 0 bases from V and 5 bases from J, with 16 bases between. CDR3 in DNA: TGTGCCAGCAGCGTAGCTGGTAGTAGGGTTGTAGATACGCAGTATTTT. Translated, it gives CASSVAGSRVVDTQYF.

The chain uses TRBV28 and TRBJ1-5, with 9 bases aligning to TRBD1. The CDR3 totals 16 residues. With V trimmed by 5 bases and J by 6 bases, 11 bases remained unmatched. Germline V lookup: CDR1 MDHEN, CDR2 SYDVKM. This CDR3 reads CASSLAPGQGVQPQHF. Here the CDR3 DNA reads TGTGCCAGCAGTCTTGCCCCGGGACAGGGCGTTCAGCCCCAGCATTTT.

The chain uses TRBV28 and TRBJ2-7; D is unclear. Germline CDR1 MDHEN, CDR2 SYDVKM. V was cut by 6 bases and J by 2 bases, with 14 bases left in between. The CDR3 runs to 14 residues. The CDR3 region is CASSLTWPPYEQYF. For the CDR3, the DNA is TGTGCCAGCAGCCTGACATGGCCTCCCTACGAGCAGTACTTC.

The gene calls are TRBV1 and TRBJ1-5. TRBV1 is deemed a pseudogene. CDR3 length equals 14 residues. CDR3 loop: CTSSQAGDNQPQHF. In DNA, the CDR3 is TGCACCAGCAGCCAAGCGGGGGACAATCAGCCCCAGCATTTT.

The chain links TRBV6-5 to TRBJ2-7, with 9 bases that match TRBD1. V was clipped by 4 bases and J by 4 bases; unmatched bases: 5. CDR1 is MNHEY, CDR2 SVGAGI, per germline. CDR3 size: 14 residues. The CDR3, as DNA: TGTGCCAGCAGTTCCCGGGGACAGGGTTACGAGCAGTACTTC. Its protein is CASSSRGQGYEQYF.

CDR3 in DNA: TGTGCCAGCAGCTTGGGGGACAGGGCTTATGGCTACACCTTC. As protein: CASSLGDRAYGYTF. This chain links TRBV5-4 with TRBJ1-2; the match to TRBD1 covers 9 bases. V shed 0 bases, J shed 5 bases, and the junction held 2 bases outside the gene matches. There are 14 residues in the CDR3. CDR1 is SGHNT and CDR2 is YYREEE in the germline V gene (reference sequence).

This chain uses TRBV27 with TRBJ2-6, with D tentatively TRBD1 or TRBD2 (5 bases each). The V end was cut by 5 bases, the J end by 4 bases, with 12 bases between. Germline CDR1 MNHEY, CDR2 SMNVEV (reference sequence). The CDR3 contains 15 residues. CDR3 protein: CASSPRWDGANVLTF. In DNA, the CDR3 is TGTGCCAGCAGTCCCCGTTGGGACGGGGCCAACGTCCTGACTTTC.

A remark on this clone: One end of the junction does not line up with germline, which may come from a read error. The chain combines TRBV7-7 with TRBJ2-3; 9 positions match TRBD1. CDR1 is SSHAT and CDR2 is FNYEAQ in the germline V gene (reference sequence). This CDR3 spans 14 amino acids. The CDR3 coding sequence is TGTGCTAGCAGCCTGGGGACAGGGACAGATACGCAGTATTTT. It specifies CASSLGTGTDTQYF. The entire variable domain, with the rest obtained from reference TRBV7-7 and TRBJ2-3, is as follows: GAGVSQSPRYKVTKRGQDVTLRCDPISSHATLYWYQQALGQGPEFLTYFNYEAQPDKSGLPSDRFSAERPEGSISTLTIQRTEQRDSAMYRCASSLGTGTDTQYFGPGTRLTVL.

The chain joins TRBV6-6 to TRBJ1-5; D possibly corresponds to TRBD1 (6 bases). Trimming took off 7 bases at V and 2 bases at J, with 12 bases between the two ends. Per germline, CDR1 MNHNY and CDR2 SVGAGI (reference sequence). The CDR3 loop spans 14 amino acids. In DNA, the CDR3 is TGTGCCAGCACCTCCGCAGGGGGCAATCAGCCCCAGCATTTT. Protein: CASTSAGGNQPQHF.

The chain is built from TRBV5-1 and TRBJ1-1; D remains ambiguous. This CDR3 comprises 14 residues. Germline lookup yields CDR1 SGHRS and CDR2 YFSETQ. The V and J ends lost 3 bases and 1 base respectively, with 10 bases between them. The CDR3 reads CASSSRLGNTEAFF. Here the CDR3 DNA reads TGCGCCAGCAGCTCCAGGCTGGGGAACACTGAAGCTTTCTTT.

This rearrangement joins TRBV20-1 to TRBJ1-2, with D possibly matching TRBD1 (5 bases). This CDR3 has 11 residues. Trimming stripped 2 bases from V and 8 bases from J, with 9 bases between. In germline, CDR1 is DFQATT, CDR2 SNEGSKA (reference sequence). The CDR3 DNA sequence: TGCAGTGCTAGAAGTCAGGGCGGCTACACCTTC. Translated: CSARSQGGYTF.

The J gene is TRBJ2-6, the V gene TRBV5-1; perhaps TRBD2 as D (6 bases). Per the germline V gene, CDR1 is SGHRS and CDR2 is YFSETQ. The CDR3 is 17 residues long. V was pared by 0 bases and J by 1 base, with 11 bases between. CDR3 nucleotides: TGCGCCAGCAGCTTGGCCCCGGCGGGGTCTGGGGCCAACGTCCTGACTTTC. Protein sequence: CASSLAPAGSGANVLTF.

In this sample, this clone turned up a few times. The J gene is TRBJ1-2, the V gene TRBV27; D may be TRBD1 (5 bases). The CDR3 covers 15 residues. The V end was cut by 0 bases, the J end by 6 bases, with 14 bases between. Germline loops: CDR1 MNHEY, CDR2 SMNVEV (reference sequence). The CDR3 coding sequence is TGTGCCAGCAGTTTATCGTGGCAGGGTTACGATGGCTACACCTTC. Amino acid sequence: CASSLSWQGYDGYTF.

This clone was found once. The chain has TRBV7-2 and TRBJ2-2; 7 bases line up with TRBD1. Germline V gene lookup returns CDR1 SGHTA and CDR2 FQGNSA. Germline trimming cut 5 bases from V and 3 bases from J; bases unmatched to any gene: 6. This CDR3 has 15 residues. The CDR3 DNA is TGTGCCAGCAGCGCCTTGACAGGGCACACCGGGGAGCTGTTTTTT. As protein: CASSALTGHTGELFF. Full variable domain (outside the CDR3, taken from reference TRBV7-2 and TRBJ2-2): GAGVSQSPSNKVTEKGKDVELRCDPISGHTALYWYRQSLGQGLEFLIYFQGNSAPDKSGLPSDRFSAERTGGSVSTLTIQRTQQEDSAVYLCASSALTGHTGELFFGEGSRLTVL.

The chain is built from TRBV27 and TRBJ1-2; possibly TRBD1 for D (5 bases). Germline V gives CDR1 MNHEY, CDR2 SMNVEV (reference sequence). The CDR3 loop spans 13 amino acids. Deletions cut 4 bases from V and 5 bases from J, with 11 bases between. Here the CDR3 reads CASSYPEGYGYTF. In DNA form, the CDR3 reads TGTGCCAGCAGTTACCCCGAGGGGTATGGCTACACCTTC.

This chain connects TRBV7-6 to TRBJ2-2; 7 bases are shared with TRBD1. The J segment lost 6 bases and the V segment lost 8 bases, leaving 9 bases of the junction unmatched. The CDR3 has 14 residues. Germline lookup yields CDR1 SGHVS and CDR2 FNYEAQ. DNA of the CDR3: TGTGCCAGCGTTGAGGGGGCGGGCGCCGGGGAGCTGTTTTTT. It specifies CASVEGAGAGELFF.

V is TRBV2 and J is TRBJ2-1; either TRBD1 or TRBD2 may supply D (5 bases each). Trimming stripped 7 bases from V and 9 bases from J, with 16 bases between. The CDR3 length is 13 residues. Looked up from germline, CDR1 is SNHLY and CDR2 is FYNNEI. The CDR3 DNA reads TGTGCCAGCACCTCCGGACCCGGGGCTGAGCAGTTCTTC. It translates to CASTSGPGAEQFF.

The CDR3 loop reads CSVEYRSNTGELFF. The CDR3 nucleotides read TGCAGCGTTGAGTACAGGTCGAACACCGGGGAGCTGTTTTTT. The chain has TRBV29-1 and TRBJ2-2, with D perhaps TRBD1 (5 bases). The V end lost 3 bases, the J end lost 0 bases, and 8 bases lay between the germline ends. The germline V gene encodes CDR1 SQVTM and CDR2 ANQGSEA. There are 14 residues in the CDR3.

The rearrangement links TRBV10-3 to TRBJ2-5, with 12 bases matching TRBD2. The CDR3 is 16 residues long. V was pared by 0 bases and J by 1 base, with 0 bases of the junction left unmatched. The germline CDR1 and CDR2 sequences are ENHRY and SYGVKD. The CDR3 DNA is TGTGCCATCAGTGAGTCGACTAGCGGGGGCCAAGAGACCCAGTACTTC. It translates to CAISESTSGGQETQYF.

J is TRBJ1-1 and V is TRBV19; D unresolved. Germline V gene lookup returns CDR1 LNHDA and CDR2 SQIVND (reference sequence). This CDR3 is built from 13 residues. Trimming shortened V by 7 bases and J by 1 base, and 10 bases separated the two germline ends. CDR3 sequence (DNA): TGTGCCAGTACACAAGGGTGGAACACTGAAGCTTTCTTT. Amino acids: CASTQGWNTEAFF.

V gene TRBV28 combines with J gene TRBJ2-7, with 7 positions matching TRBD1. The CDR3 spans 14 residues. V was clipped by 5 bases and J by 1 base; unmatched bases: 5. Germline assignment: CDR1 MDHEN and CDR2 SYDVKM. Written as DNA, the CDR3 is TGTGCCAGCAGTACGCCGGACAGGTCCTACGAGCAGTACTTC. This codes for CASSTPDRSYEQYF.

The gene calls are TRBV18 and TRBJ2-7; D is unresolved. The germline CDR1 and CDR2 sequences are KGHSH and LQKENI. V gave up 5 bases and J gave up 6 bases, with 11 bases separating them. The CDR3 spans 12 residues. In DNA form, the CDR3 reads TGTGCCAGCTCAGAGAGGATAGGCGAGCAGTACTTC. Encoded protein: CASSERIGEQYF.

The chain has TRBV12-2 and TRBJ1-2; TRBD1 is the table's D call, not checked against the DNA. TRBV12-2 is termed a pseudogene. The CDR3 totals 19 residues. The chain's CDR3 is CASRFTIPRDRDSNYGYTF. CDR3 nucleotide sequence: TGTGCAAGTCGCTTTACGATACCCCGGGACAGGGACTCTAACTATGGCTACACCTTC.

This chain uses TRBV18 with TRBJ2-6; 8 nucleotides line up with TRBD1. V was pared by 0 bases and J by 8 bases, with 6 bases of the junction left unmatched. The CDR3 length is 16 residues. The germline V gene encodes CDR1 KGHSH and CDR2 LQKENI. The CDR3 DNA follows: TGTGCCAGCTCACCACCGGCCGGGACAGGATCCAACGTCCTGACTTTC. It specifies CASSPPAGTGSNVLTF.

As concerns this clone: Other DNA sequences in the sample encode the same CDR3. The rearrangement joins TRBV6-1 to TRBJ2-5; 11 positions agree with TRBD2. This CDR3 region has 13 residues. Per the germline V gene, CDR1 is MNHNS and CDR2 is SASEGT. V was pared by 10 bases and J by 1 base, with 2 bases of the junction left unmatched. The CDR3 DNA reads as TGTGCCACTGGGACTAGCGGCCAAGAGACCCAGTACTTC. Amino acid sequence: CATGTSGQETQYF.